The sequence of this T cell receptor beta chain was determined in a study of neurological immune-mediated disorders. Study-wide results and limits: Private repertoires in all groups were suggested by the finding that expanded clones across subjects shared no CDR3 amino acid sequences.

This clonotype occurred many times. Its antigen remains unidentified. A 10-nucleotide random UMI tagged transcripts in template-switch 5'RACE cDNA synthesis. Over 160 million TCR-beta sequences, together covering 15-18 subjects, were produced by every individual sequencing run that was carried out. In TCRdb, the 5' RACE reads were re-called with MiXCR into one record per CDR3 protein. This repertoire shows roughly 57,000 distinct CDR3 sequences, approximately 25% found once; its top ten account for about 4.6%. The germline V gene has CDR1 SGHRS and CDR2 YFSETQ. The CDR3 runs 15 residues. Trimming removed 0 bases at V and 3 bases at J, with 12 bases between. As to time point: technical triplicate 2. Unsorted libraries used 2 million PBMCs kept at -80 degrees C.

This chain links TRBV5-1 with TRBJ1-1; possibly TRBD1 for D (5 bases). The TCR comes from a man aged 55 to 70 with HTLV-1-associated myelopathy (HAM/TSP). The sequencing sample was made of PBMCs. In DNA form, the CDR3 reads TGCGCCAGCAGCTTGGGAGGGGCGGGGGACACTGAAGCTTTCTTT. Its translation: CASSLGGAGDTEAFF.